The clone carrying this T cell receptor beta chain was observed many times. Its antigen is still unknown. A second PCR of roughly 7 to 11 cycles used a sample-barcoded 5' primer and a J-beta primer mix. TCRdb used MiXCR to reprocess the 5' RACE reads, holding one entry per CDR3 protein. Of almost 1 million distinct CDR3 sequences in the sample, 51% were seen once. This specimen belongs to a study of blood T cells in healthy people across ages. Notes on the study in general: Lack of knowledge of donor CMV status possibly confounded expanded clonotype changes.

V was cut by 6 bases and J by 3 bases, with 6 bases left in between. The germline gives CDR1 SEHNR, CDR2 FQNEAQ (reference sequence). CDR3 size: 11 residues. The chain carries TRBV7-9 and TRBJ2-7; D gene ambiguous. This receptor was identified in a woman aged 55-69 years in good health. Material: blood. For the CDR3, the DNA is TGTGCCAGCAGTCCCCTCTACGAGCAGTACTTC. Its translation is CASSPLYEQYF.